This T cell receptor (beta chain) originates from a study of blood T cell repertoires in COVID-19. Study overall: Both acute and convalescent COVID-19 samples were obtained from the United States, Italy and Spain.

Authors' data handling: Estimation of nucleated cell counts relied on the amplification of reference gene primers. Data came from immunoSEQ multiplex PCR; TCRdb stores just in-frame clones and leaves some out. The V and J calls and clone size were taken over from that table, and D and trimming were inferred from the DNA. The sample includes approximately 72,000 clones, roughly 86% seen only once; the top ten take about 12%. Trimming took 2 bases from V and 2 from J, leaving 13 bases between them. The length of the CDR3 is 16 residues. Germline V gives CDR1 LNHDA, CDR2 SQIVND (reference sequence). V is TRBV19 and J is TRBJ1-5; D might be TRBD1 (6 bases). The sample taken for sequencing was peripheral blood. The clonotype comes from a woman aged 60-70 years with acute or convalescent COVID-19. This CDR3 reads CASSINRDGGNQPQHF. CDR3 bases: TGTGCCAGTAGTATAAACAGGGACGGAGGCAATCAGCCCCAGCATTTT.